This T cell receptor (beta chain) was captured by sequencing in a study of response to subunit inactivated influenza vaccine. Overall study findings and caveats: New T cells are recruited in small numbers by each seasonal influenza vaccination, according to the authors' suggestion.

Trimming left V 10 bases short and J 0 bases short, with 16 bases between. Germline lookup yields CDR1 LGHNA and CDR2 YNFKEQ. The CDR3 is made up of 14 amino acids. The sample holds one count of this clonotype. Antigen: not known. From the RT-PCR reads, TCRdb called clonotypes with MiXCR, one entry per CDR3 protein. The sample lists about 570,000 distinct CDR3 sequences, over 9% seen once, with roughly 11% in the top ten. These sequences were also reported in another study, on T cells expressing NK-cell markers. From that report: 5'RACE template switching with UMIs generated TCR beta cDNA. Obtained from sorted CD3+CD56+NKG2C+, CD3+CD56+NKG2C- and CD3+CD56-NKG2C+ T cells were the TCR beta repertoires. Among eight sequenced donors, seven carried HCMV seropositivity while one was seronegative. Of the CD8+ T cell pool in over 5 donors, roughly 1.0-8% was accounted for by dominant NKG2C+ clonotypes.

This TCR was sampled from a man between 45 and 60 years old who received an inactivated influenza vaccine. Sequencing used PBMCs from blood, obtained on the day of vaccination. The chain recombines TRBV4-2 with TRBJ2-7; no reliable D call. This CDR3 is CAMGPRPGSYEQYF. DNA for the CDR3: TGTGCCATGGGCCCCCGGCCAGGCTCCTACGAGCAGTACTTC.